The present TCR beta chain was sequenced within a study of blood T cells in healthy people across ages. For the second PCR, which ran for 7 to 11 cycles, a sample-barcoded 5' primer and a J-beta primer mix were used. The study obtained at least 2.5 million CDR3-containing paired-end reads from every sample. Via MiXCR, TCRdb re-called the 5' RACE reads, giving one row per CDR3 protein. The sample includes 650,000 or so distinct CDR3 sequences, roughly half seen only once; the top ten take roughly 12%. Germline V gene lookup returns CDR1 MGHDK and CDR2 SYGVNS. V lost 5 bases to trimming and J lost 12 bases; unmatched junction nucleotides: 15. This CDR3 spans 14 amino acids.

Material for sequencing was blood. This chain connects TRBV25-1 to TRBJ2-5, with 7 bases aligning to TRBD2. This clonotype originated in a woman of 80 years or more in good health. The CDR3 sequence: CASSSLTLAAPEYF. The CDR3 region has the DNA TGTGCCAGCAGTTCCCTCACGCTAGCGGCCCCGGAGTACTTC.